A single sample gave rise to the 17 T cell receptor beta chains below, sequenced in a study of cytomegalovirus exposure and HLA in healthy donors. With 60 Vbeta and 13 Jbeta primers, the PCR was carried out. Measured with immunoSEQ multiplex PCR; TCRdb has only the in-frame clones, and not every one. The data hold fewer than 200,000 clones, with 60% to 85% observed a single time. Sequencing used PBMCs. The receptors shown here come from a male donor in good health and CMV-seropositive.

In regard to this clone: Additional DNA sequences in this sample encode the identical CDR3. The chain uses TRBV6-5 and TRBJ2-5; 7 positions agree with TRBD1. The length of the CDR3 is 14 residues. Per germline, CDR1 MNHEY and CDR2 SVGAGI. The J segment lost 2 bases and the V segment lost 2 bases, leaving 2 bases of the junction unmatched. CDR3 amino acids: CASSYGGQQETQYF. DNA for the CDR3: TGTGCCAGCAGTTACGGGGGACAGCAAGAGACCCAGTACTTC.

In its sample, this clone was seen a few times. The chain uses TRBV29-1 and TRBJ1-1; possibly TRBD1 for D (6 bases). CDR1 and CDR2 (germline): SQVTM, ANQGSEA. This CDR3 region has 11 residues. V dropped 5 bases and J dropped 6 bases, with 10 bases sitting between them. The CDR3 nucleotides are TGCAGCGTTTGGCAGGGGCCTGAAGCTTTCTTT. This encodes CSVWQGPEAFF.

CDR3 amino acids: CASSVGSYRPQHF. Written as DNA, the CDR3 is TGTGCCAGCAGTGTGGGCAGTTATAGGCCCCAGCATTTT. The V and J genes are TRBV6-1 and TRBJ1-5; D gene unclear. This CDR3 is built from 13 residues. Between the trimmed V and J ends, which lost 4 bases and 9 bases, there was a span of 13 bases. The germline CDR1 and CDR2 sequences are MNHNS and SASEGT.

The chain links TRBV9 to TRBJ1-6, with 11 bases lining up with TRBD1. The V segment lost 2 bases and the J segment 9 bases; nucleotides outside the gene matches: 1. The CDR3 is made up of 14 amino acids. Germline-derived CDR1 and CDR2 are SGDLS and YYNGEE. CDR3 loop: CASSVGQGGSPLHF. The CDR3 region has the DNA TGTGCCAGCAGCGTGGGACAGGGGGGTTCACCCCTCCACTTT.

The rearrangement joins TRBV6-5 to TRBJ1-2, with 8 nucleotides matching TRBD1. The ends lost 6 bases at V and 0 bases at J; junction bases unmatched: 6. Germline V gives CDR1 MNHEY, CDR2 SVGAGI. The CDR3 loop spans 15 amino acids. The chain's CDR3 is CASRPPTGANYGYTF. CDR3 coding DNA: TGTGCCAGCAGACCCCCGACAGGGGCTAACTATGGCTACACCTTC.

V and J are TRBV5-8 and TRBJ2-7; D is possibly TRBD1 (6 bases). The CDR3 consists of 17 residues. Per the germline V gene, CDR1 is SGHTS and CDR2 is YDEGEE. The germline V and J ends were trimmed by 4 bases and 5 bases, with 25 bases remaining between them. CDR3 loop: CASSQNYGTQIGDEQYF. DNA for the CDR3: TGTGCCAGCAGCCAAAACTACGGGACACAAATCGGCGACGAGCAGTACTTC. The whole variable domain, filled in from reference TRBV5-8 and TRBJ2-7, reads EAGVTQSPTHLIKTRGQQATLRCSPISGHTSVYWYQQALGLGLQFLLWYDEGEERNRGNFPPRFSGRQFPNYSSELNVNALELEDSALYLCASSQNYGTQIGDEQYFGPGTRLTVT.

This chain connects TRBV5-4 to TRBJ1-6; maybe TRBD1 (6 bases). Looked up from germline, CDR1 is SGHNT and CDR2 is YYREEE (reference sequence). The CDR3 covers 15 residues. Between the trimmed V and J ends, which lost 7 bases and 8 bases, there was a span of 19 bases. The DNA of the CDR3 is TGTGCCAGCGGGCCTGGGGGCGCCGGGCATTCACCCCTCCACTTT. It translates to CASGPGGAGHSPLHF.

The genes are TRBV11-2 and TRBJ1-2; 8 bases agree with TRBD1. This CDR3 is built from 15 residues. From germline, CDR1 is SGHAT and CDR2 FQNNGV. V lost 7 bases and J lost 7; bases outside the gene matches: 14. The CDR3: CASTSISRGRGGYTF. In DNA, the CDR3 is TGTGCCAGCACCTCGATAAGCAGGGGGCGTGGTGGCTACACCTTC. Complete variable domain (other parts from reference TRBV11-2 and TRBJ1-2): EAGVAQSPRYKIIEKRQSVAFWCNPISGHATLYWYQQILGQGPKLLIQFQNNGVVDDSQLPKDRFSAERLKGVDSTLKIQPAKLEDSAVYLCASTSISRGRGGYTFGSGTRLTVV.

About this clone itself: The sample holds other DNA sequences that translate to the same CDR3. V and J are TRBV5-1 and TRBJ1-5; 10 bases align to TRBD1. The CDR3 runs to 14 residues. The germline gives CDR1 SGHRS, CDR2 YFSETQ. After removal of 2 bases from V and 5 bases from J, the junction contained 1 base not matched to a gene. CDR3 nucleotides: TGCGCCAGCAGCTTAGGGACAGGGGATCAGCCCCAGCATTTT. Protein: CASSLGTGDQPQHF.

The chain has TRBV4-3 and TRBJ1-1; D gene uncertain. V was pared by 0 bases and J by 3 bases, with 14 bases between. The CDR3 contains 16 residues. Germline assignment: CDR1 LGHNA and CDR2 YSLEER. CDR3 nucleotides: TGCGCCAGCAGCCAAGAAAATCGGGGATTGGACACTGAAGCTTTCTTT. Protein sequence: CASSQENRGLDTEAFF.

The rearrangement links TRBV13 to TRBJ2-7; 10 nucleotides agree with TRBD1. The germline V gene has CDR1 PRHDT and CDR2 FYEKMQ (reference sequence). V gave up 5 bases and J gave up 4 bases; unmatched junction bases: 8. CDR3 length: 15 residues. DNA for the CDR3: TGTGCCAGCAGCCATGTCTTGGACAGGGGGTACGAGCAGTACTTC. This codes for CASSHVLDRGYEQYF.

This chain links TRBV18 with TRBJ2-1, with 10 bases identical to TRBD1. Germline loops: CDR1 KGHSH, CDR2 LQKENI. The V and J ends lost 1 base and 4 bases, in that order; junction bases with no gene match: 7. CDR3 length: 17 residues. CDR3 amino acids: CASSPQGQGIRYNEQFF. For the CDR3, the DNA is TGTGCCAGCTCACCACAGGGACAGGGGATACGGTACAATGAGCAGTTCTTC.

The rearrangement links TRBV13 to TRBJ1-4, with a weak D call TRBD1 (5 bases). V lost 3 bases, J lost 8 bases, and 13 bases lay in between. Looked up from germline, CDR1 is PRHDT and CDR2 is FYEKMQ (reference sequence). The CDR3 covers 14 residues. DNA for the CDR3: TGTGCCAGCAGCTTCCGGGATGGGGGGGAAAAACTGTTTTTT. This translates into CASSFRDGGEKLFF.

The J gene is TRBJ1-6, the V gene TRBV9; D possibly corresponds to TRBD1 (5 bases). CDR3 length equals 15 residues. Germline-derived CDR1 and CDR2 are SGDLS and YYNGEE. Trimming left V 5 bases short and J 0 bases short, with 9 bases between. The CDR3 DNA is TGTGCCAGCAGGCGGGGGAGCTCCTATAATTCACCCCTCCACTTT. Amino acid sequence: CASRRGSSYNSPLHF.

V and J are TRBV27 and TRBJ2-1; TRBD2 matches 8 bases. The V and J ends lost 2 bases and 4 bases, in that order; junction bases with no gene match: 7. Germline-derived CDR1 and CDR2 are MNHEY and SMNVEV (reference sequence). The length of the CDR3 is 16 residues. This CDR3 reads CASSLGGGGTYNEQFF. As DNA, the CDR3 is TGTGCCAGCAGTTTAGGTGGCGGGGGGACATACAATGAGCAGTTCTTC.

The chain links TRBV6-5 to TRBJ2-5; no definite D call. The ends were cut back, 4 bases at V and 7 bases at J, with 13 bases in the middle. The CDR3 is 13 amino acids. Germline lookup yields CDR1 MNHEY and CDR2 SVGAGI. The CDR3 protein is CASSSNGFGTQYF. The CDR3 DNA is TGTGCCAGCAGTTCAAACGGTTTCGGGACCCAGTACTTC.

There are a few counts of this clone. The chain employs TRBV6-1 and TRBJ2-5, with D tentatively TRBD2 (7 bases). V shed 6 bases and J shed 11 bases, with 25 bases lying between them. CDR3 length equals 15 residues. CDR1 and CDR2 (germline): MNHNS, SASEGT. The CDR3, as DNA: TGTGCCAGCAGGGACATCCGGGGGGCCTTGGGGGAGCAGTACTTC. Translated, it gives CASRDIRGALGEQYF.